Below, 5 T cell receptor beta chains from the same sample are listed, as sequenced in a study of T cell responses to AZD1222 COVID-19 vaccine. Repertoires were generated with immunoSEQ multiplex PCR, while TCRdb's copy carries only in-frame clones and drops some. The sample comprises some 170,000 clones, roughly nine tenths of which are singletons, and approximately 1.6% rests with the top ten. The input for sequencing was peripheral blood, taken on day 0 of AZD1222 vaccination. The receptor set was obtained from an adult in good health.

The chain employs TRBV3-1 (or the pseudogene TRBV3-2) and TRBJ2-5; 11 bases fit TRBD1. This CDR3 has 15 amino acids. CDR1 is LGHDT, CDR2 YNNKEL, per germline (reference sequence). The V gene end was trimmed by 4 bases and the J gene end by 5 bases; junction bases not matched to a gene: 6. CDR3 region: CASSLTGTGGETQYF. DNA for the CDR3: TGTGCCAGCAGCCTAACCGGGACAGGGGGGGAGACCCAGTACTTC.

This chain uses TRBV7-2 with TRBJ2-1; D is perhaps TRBD2 (6 bases). Germline V CDR1 and CDR2: SGHTA, FQGNSA. This CDR3 is built from 15 residues. V lost 3 bases and J 6 bases, leaving 15 bases between the germline ends. Here the CDR3 reads CASSLMRLASNEQFF. The CDR3 DNA is TGTGCCAGCAGCTTGATGAGGCTAGCGTCCAATGAGCAGTTCTTC.

The chain is built from TRBV3-1 (or the pseudogene TRBV3-2) and TRBJ1-1; 11 nucleotides agree with TRBD1. CDR3 length: 19 amino acids. V shed 0 bases and J 7 bases; nucleotides not matched to a gene: 16. Germline V gene sequence: CDR1 LGHDT, CDR2 YNNKEL (reference sequence). CDR3 in DNA: TGTGCCAGCAGCCAAGATCTTAGATTCGCGGGGACAGGGGGGGATGAAGCTTTCTTT. It codes for CASSQDLRFAGTGGDEAFF.

V gene TRBV7-3 combines with J gene TRBJ1-3, with no clear D. Trimming took off 0 bases at V and 0 bases at J, with 6 bases between the two ends. The CDR3 extends over 15 amino acids. Germline V gene lookup returns CDR1 SGHTA and CDR2 FQGTGA. The CDR3 coding sequence is TGTGCCAGCAGCTTAACCTCAGACTCTGGAAACACCATATATTTT. This gives the protein CASSLTSDSGNTIYF.

The genes are TRBV5-1 and TRBJ2-7; D may be TRBD2 (6 bases). Trimming removed 4 bases from V and 0 bases from J, with 11 bases in between. The CDR3 length is 14 residues. The germline gives CDR1 SGHRS, CDR2 YFSETQ. The CDR3, as DNA: TGCGCCAGCAGCGGTAGCGGTAGCTCCTACGAGCAGTACTTC. It is translated as CASSGSGSSYEQYF.